Reported below is one T cell receptor (beta chain). Its matching antigen is unknown. Sample barcodes and UMIs were carried by the TCR alpha and TCR beta cDNA libraries that 5'RACE generated with constant-segment primers. TCRdb fed the 5' RACE reads into MiXCR, producing one record per CDR3 protein. The sample shows roughly 150,000 distinct CDR3 sequences, 11% to 15% of them seen only once. V lost 2 bases and J 0 bases, leaving 15 bases between the germline ends. The CDR3 is 16 residues long. From germline, CDR1 is SGHKS and CDR2 YYEKEE (reference sequence). This sample is drawn from a study of T-cell memory formation after mild COVID-19. On the study more broadly: Largely donor-specific sequence clusters came from a couple of donors.

General observations from the study: Clonal second-wave expansions that peaked on day 37 had unconfirmed SARS-CoV-2 specificity.

Sequenced: PBMCs or a T cell subset sorted from them (not recorded which). This chain joins TRBV5-5 and TRBJ2-7, with D unclear. The TCR was taken from an adult woman who had mild COVID-19 (a few samples of this study predate the infection). Cell type and time point are not known. The CDR3 region has the DNA TGTGCCAGCAGCTTTTCTTCGGCGCACAGCTCCTACGAGCAGTACTTC. Translating it yields CASSFSSAHSSYEQYF.